This passage covers 32 T cell receptor beta chains from one sample sequenced in a study of cytomegalovirus exposure and HLA in healthy donors. PCR employed 60 Vbeta and 13 Jbeta primers. Profiling relied on immunoSEQ multiplex PCR, and the TCRdb table lists in-frame clones only, not all of them. The sample carries about 52,000 clones, roughly 60% recorded once. Sample: PBMCs. The receptors derive from a human donor in good health.

The genes are TRBV19 and TRBJ1-2, with D possibly being TRBD1 (6 bases). CDR3 size: 14 residues. Trimming removed 7 bases at V and 8 bases at J, with 20 bases between. Germline lookup yields CDR1 LNHDA and CDR2 SQIVND (reference sequence). The CDR3: CASTGGALEGGYTF. The CDR3 coding sequence is TGTGCCAGTACCGGGGGGGCGCTCGAAGGGGGCTACACCTTC.

This chain links TRBV5-1 with TRBJ2-5, with 7 positions matching TRBD2. CDR1 and CDR2 (germline): SGHRS, YFSETQ. Trimming at V came to 7 bases and at J to 4 bases, leaving 13 bases not matched to a gene. The CDR3 consists of 15 residues. The CDR3 DNA reads TGCGCCAGCGGTAGCGGGCCCCAAAATGGAGAGACCCAGTACTTC. The encoded protein is CASGSGPQNGETQYF.

This chain links TRBV27 with TRBJ2-3, with 8 bases fitting TRBD2. Germline values: CDR1 MNHEY, CDR2 SMNVEV (reference sequence). V lost 0 bases and J lost 2; bases outside the gene matches: 13. This CDR3 region has 19 residues. The CDR3 protein is CASSLSAYRRGAVTDTQYF. CDR3 bases: TGTGCCAGCAGTTTATCCGCCTACCGGCGGGGGGCGGTCACAGATACGCAGTATTTT.

The chain has TRBV7-9 and TRBJ2-7; tentatively, D is TRBD2 (6 bases). The CDR3 has 13 residues. Germline V gene lookup returns CDR1 SEHNR and CDR2 FQNEAQ (reference sequence). Trimming took 4 bases from V and 7 from J, leaving 14 bases between them. The CDR3 DNA sequence: TGTGCCAGCAGCTCGTCCCGGGACTGGGAGCAGTACTTC. Its translation is CASSSSRDWEQYF.

The rearrangement joins TRBV6-5 to TRBJ1-3; D is unresolved. V lost 0 bases and J 0 bases, leaving 9 bases between the germline ends. This CDR3 is 16 amino acids long. Germline loops: CDR1 MNHEY, CDR2 SVGAGI. The CDR3 spells CASSYSQVPSGNTIYF. The CDR3 DNA sequence: TGTGCCAGCAGTTACTCGCAGGTCCCCTCTGGAAACACCATATATTTT.

The J gene is TRBJ2-7, the V gene TRBV11-2; D is unresolved. The CDR3 length is 11 residues. Germline lookup yields CDR1 SGHAT and CDR2 FQNNGV. V shed 5 bases and J shed 0 bases, with 2 bases lying between them. This CDR3 reads CASSHSYEQYF. DNA for the CDR3: TGTGCCAGCAGCCACTCCTACGAGCAGTACTTC.

V usage is TRBV2 and J usage is TRBJ2-5, with 8 bases that match TRBD1. Trimming at V came to 6 bases and at J to 5 bases, leaving 8 bases not matched to a gene. This CDR3 comprises 14 residues. Germline V gene data show CDR1 as SNHLY and CDR2 as FYNNEI. CDR3 sequence reads: CASRRQGFGETQYF. The CDR3 coding sequence is TGTGCCAGCAGGCGACAGGGGTTCGGGGAGACCCAGTACTTC. The full variable domain, with the rest looked up from reference TRBV2 and TRBJ2-5, is EPEVTQTPSHQVTQMGQEVILRCVPISNHLYFYWYRQILGQKVEFLVSFYNNEISEKSEIFDDQFSVERPDGSNFTLKIRSTKLEDSAMYFCASRRQGFGETQYFGPGTRLLVL.

The genes are TRBV5-1 and TRBJ2-5; perhaps TRBD1 as D (5 bases). Trimming left V 2 bases short and J 5 bases short, with 13 bases between. This CDR3 is 14 amino acids long. Germline assignment: CDR1 SGHRS and CDR2 YFSETQ. CDR3 sequence (DNA): TGCGCCAGCAGCTTAACAGGACCCCCCGAGACCCAGTACTTC. This translates into CASSLTGPPETQYF.

The V call is TRBV7-2, the J call TRBJ1-5; maybe TRBD1 (6 bases). V lost 2 bases to trimming and J lost 2 bases, with 10 bases between them. Looked up from germline, CDR1 is SGHTA and CDR2 is FQGNSA. This CDR3 region has 15 residues. CDR3 sequence: CASSLTGNRNQPQHF. CDR3 sequence (DNA): TGTGCCAGCAGCTTAACAGGGAATCGCAATCAGCCCCAGCATTTT.

Of note for this clone: Other nucleotide sequences from this sample produce the same CDR3. This chain uses TRBV13 with TRBJ1-2; no firm D call. The V gene lost 1 base and the J gene lost 0 bases, with 9 bases spanning the gap. The CDR3 totals 15 residues. Germline V gene sequence: CDR1 PRHDT, CDR2 FYEKMQ (reference sequence). CDR3 loop: CASSLDRTTNYGYTF. The CDR3 nucleotides are TGTGCCAGCAGCTTAGACCGAACAACTAACTATGGCTACACCTTC.

This clone was seen once. V and J are TRBV19 and TRBJ1-3; a weak D match, TRBD1 (6 bases). The V gene lost 3 bases and the J gene lost 1 base, with 22 bases spanning the gap. Germline CDR1 reads LNHDA; CDR2 reads SQIVND (reference sequence). This CDR3 region has 19 residues. The chain's CDR3 is CASSIWEEQGRISGNTIYF. The DNA of the CDR3 is TGTGCCAGTAGTATTTGGGAAGAACAGGGAAGAATTTCTGGAAACACCATATATTTT.

The V and J genes are TRBV7-2 and TRBJ1-2; 8 nucleotides agree with TRBD1. CDR3 length: 13 amino acids. The V and J ends lost 5 bases and 6 bases, in that order; junction bases with no gene match: 5. Germline-derived CDR1 and CDR2 are SGHTA and FQGNSA. The CDR3 reads CASSPRTGNGYTF. In nucleotides, the CDR3 is TGTGCCAGCAGCCCGCGGACAGGGAATGGCTACACCTTC.

To note about this clone: The junction differs from germline at one of its ends, possibly a read error. CDR3 in amino acids: CSSSLSVWAFF. CDR3 DNA: TGTTCCAGCAGCTTATCGGTTTGGGCTTTCTTT. J is TRBJ1-1 and V is TRBV7-9, with D unresolved. The germline CDR1 and CDR2 sequences are SEHNR and FQNEAQ (reference sequence). CDR3 length: 11 residues.

The rearrangement links TRBV19 to TRBJ1-3; TRBD1 matches 10 bases. The J segment lost 0 bases and the V segment lost 5 bases, leaving 4 bases of the junction unmatched. The germline gives CDR1 LNHDA, CDR2 SQIVND (reference sequence). This CDR3 is 16 amino acids long. This chain's CDR3 is CASSGQGGLSGNTIYF. The CDR3 DNA reads as TGTGCCAGTAGTGGACAGGGGGGACTCTCTGGAAACACCATATATTTT.

The chain combines TRBV4-1 with TRBJ1-2, with TRBD1 identical over 7 bases. V shed 3 bases and J 4 bases; nucleotides not matched to a gene: 5. This CDR3 has 14 residues. Germline CDR1 is MGHRA and CDR2 is YSYEKL. The CDR3 DNA follows: TGCGCCAGCAGCCAGCCGGGACAGACCTATGGCTACACCTTC. The encoded protein is CASSQPGQTYGYTF.

This clone was counted only a few times. The rearrangement links TRBV19 to TRBJ1-1; no clear D gene. Looked up from germline, CDR1 is LNHDA and CDR2 is SQIVND (reference sequence). The V end was cut by 4 bases, the J end by 1 base, with 13 bases between. The CDR3 totals 15 residues. The CDR3 coding sequence is TGTGCCAGTAGTACTGGTCGGGAACGGAACACTGAAGCTTTCTTT. This encodes CASSTGRERNTEAFF.

This sequence joins TRBV5-4 and TRBJ1-2; 9 nucleotides line up with TRBD1. V shed 5 bases, J shed 8 bases, and the junction held 10 bases outside the gene matches. Looked up from germline, CDR1 is SGHNT and CDR2 is YYREEE (reference sequence). CDR3 length: 14 residues. The CDR3 is CASRIQGAPWGYTF. The CDR3 nucleotides read TGTGCCAGCAGAATACAGGGGGCGCCTTGGGGCTACACCTTC.

The chain combines TRBV18 with TRBJ1-2, with 12 bases fitting TRBD1. With V trimmed by 3 bases and J by 8 bases, 1 base remained unmatched. The CDR3 extends over 13 amino acids. Per the germline V gene, CDR1 is KGHSH and CDR2 is LQKENI. The CDR3 region has the DNA TGTGCCAGCTCACCCGGGACAGGGGGCGGCTACACCTTC. Amino acid sequence: CASSPGTGGGYTF. Full variable domain (remainder filled in from reference TRBV18 and TRBJ1-2): NAGVMQNPRHLVRRRGQEARLRCSPMKGHSHVYWYRQLPEEGLKFMVYLQKENIIDESGMPKERFSAEFPKEGPSILRIQQVVRGDSAAYFCASSPGTGGGYTFGSGTRLTVV.

This clone has only one observation. At one boundary the junction diverges from the germline segment, which might be a read error. The CDR3 loop is CASSRGAADTQYF. As DNA, the CDR3 is TGTGCTAGCAGCCGGGGGGCCGCAGATACGCAGTATTTT. The chain employs TRBV7-7 and TRBJ2-3, with TRBD2 as a possible D gene (7 bases). The length of the CDR3 is 13 residues. Germline V gives CDR1 SSHAT, CDR2 FNYEAQ (reference sequence).

The rearrangement links TRBV6-6 to TRBJ2-2; D uncertain. V lost 7 bases to trimming and J lost 3 bases, with 6 bases between them. Germline-derived CDR1 and CDR2 are MNHNY and SVGAGI (reference sequence). The CDR3 extends over 12 amino acids. CDR3 nucleotides: TGTGCCAGCATACAATACACCGGGGAGCTGTTTTTT. Protein sequence: CASIQYTGELFF.

Only a few counts were recorded for this clone. V gene TRBV25-1 combines with J gene TRBJ2-5; 9 positions agree with TRBD1. This CDR3 contains 15 residues. Trimming removed 5 bases from V and 7 bases from J; junction bases left unmatched: 11. Germline V gene sequence: CDR1 MGHDK, CDR2 SYGVNS. CDR3 region: CASSTGGAGGGTQYF. The CDR3 DNA reads TGTGCCAGCAGTACAGGGGGCGCAGGTGGGGGGACCCAGTACTTC.

CDR3 in DNA: TGTGCCAGCAGTTTGGGGGCAGCAAACTCCTACGAGCAGTACTTC. Protein product: CASSLGAANSYEQYF. V usage is TRBV28 and J usage is TRBJ2-7; possibly TRBD1 for D (6 bases). Germline assignment: CDR1 MDHEN and CDR2 SYDVKM. V lost 3 bases, J lost 0 bases, and 12 bases lay in between. CDR3 size: 15 residues.

This chain joins TRBV4-2 and TRBJ2-3; the match to TRBD2 covers 9 bases. The CDR3 length is 15 residues. V shed 4 bases, J shed 1 base, and the junction held 3 bases outside the gene matches. Germline CDR1 and CDR2: LGHNA and YNFKEQ. This chain's CDR3 is CASSPRTSGTDTQYF. The CDR3 DNA is TGTGCCAGCAGCCCCAGGACTAGCGGCACAGATACGCAGTATTTT.

With regard to this clone: Sequence at one end of the junction differs from germline and may be a read error. The chain combines TRBV2 with TRBJ2-4; 7 bases align to TRBD1. CDR1 is SNHLY, CDR2 FYNNEI, per germline. The CDR3 spans 13 residues. DNA of the CDR3: TGTGCCAGCCTAATCGAGGAGACAGGGATTCACCACTTC. Its protein product is CASLIEETGIHHF.

This clone was found once. This likely comes from a read error, as the CDR3 has no conserved phenylalanine or tryptophan at its end. The gene calls are TRBV30 and TRBJ1-6; TRBD1 aligns across 7 bases. CDR3 length: 13 amino acids. V lost 5 bases, J lost 13 bases, and 11 bases stayed unmatched. Germline V gene sequence: CDR1 GTSNPN, CDR2 SVGIG (reference sequence). CDR3: CAWGELQGSPLHL. The DNA of the CDR3 is TGTGCCTGGGGGGAACTACAGGGGAGTCCCCTCCACCTT.

CDR3 in DNA: TGTGCCAGCACCCCCGGGAGGGGTAGAGGCACCGGGGAGCTGTTTTTT. Encoded protein: CASTPGRGRGTGELFF. The V call is TRBV2, the J call TRBJ2-2; 8 positions match TRBD2. This CDR3 comprises 16 residues. The V segment lost 7 bases and the J segment 4 bases; nucleotides outside the gene matches: 11. Germline V gene data show CDR1 as SNHLY and CDR2 as FYNNEI.

The chain joins TRBV6-1 to TRBJ2-7, with a weak D call TRBD1 (6 bases). The CDR3 length is 14 residues. In germline, CDR1 is MNHNS, CDR2 SASEGT. Trimming took 3 bases from V and 2 from J, leaving 11 bases between them. The CDR3 DNA sequence: TGTGCCAGCAGTGAGCGACAGGTCCCCTACGAGCAGTACTTC. The encoded protein is CASSERQVPYEQYF.

V is TRBV5-1 and J is TRBJ2-5; 9 nucleotides agree with TRBD2. The CDR3 is 15 residues long. The germline V gene has CDR1 SGHRS and CDR2 YFSETQ. V lost 6 bases and J lost 2; bases outside the gene matches: 8. The CDR3 spells CASKGAGGVQETQYF. In nucleotides, the CDR3 is TGCGCCAGCAAGGGTGCGGGGGGGGTACAAGAGACCCAGTACTTC.

This clone was detected only a few times. V is TRBV5-1 and J is TRBJ2-7, with D tentatively TRBD1 (5 bases). V dropped 0 bases and J dropped 6 bases, with 10 bases sitting between them. The CDR3 runs 13 residues. The germline V gene has CDR1 SGHRS and CDR2 YFSETQ. The CDR3 DNA sequence: TGCGCCAGCAGCTTGGAGGGGCTCCTCGAGCAGTACTTC. Translated, it gives CASSLEGLLEQYF.

V usage is TRBV30 and J usage is TRBJ2-3, with D tentatively TRBD1 (7 bases). The CDR3 runs to 15 residues. Germline CDR1 reads GTSNPN; CDR2 reads SVGIG (reference sequence). V was clipped by 2 bases and J by 7 bases, with 19 bases between them. The CDR3 region is CAWSSQGGRGNTQYF. The CDR3 coding sequence is TGTGCCTGGAGTTCCCAGGGGGGCAGGGGAAATACGCAGTATTTT.

The J gene is TRBJ2-7, the V gene TRBV30, with TRBD2 as a possible D gene (6 bases). Germline V gene lookup returns CDR1 GTSNPN and CDR2 SVGIG (reference sequence). The CDR3 has 12 amino acids. With 8 bases removed from V and 4 bases from J, the gap between germline ends came to 15 bases. Here the CDR3 reads CAAAGFTYEQYF. CDR3 nucleotides: TGTGCCGCAGCGGGTTTTACATACGAGCAGTACTTC.

The rearrangement uses TRBV5-1 and TRBJ2-1; 8 nucleotides line up with TRBD2. CDR1 SGHRS and CDR2 YFSETQ come from the germline V gene. V trimming: 4 bases; J trimming: 4 bases; junction bases outside the gene matches: 13. CDR3 length: 17 residues. The CDR3 nucleotides read TGCGCCAGCAGCCCGTCGGGACTAGACACGGGGTACAATGAGCAGTTCTTC. It yields the protein CASSPSGLDTGYNEQFF.